The T cell receptor beta chain under discussion was sequenced for a study of cytomegalovirus exposure and HLA in healthy donors. The PCR had 60 Vbeta and 13 Jbeta primers. Data came from immunoSEQ multiplex PCR; TCRdb stores just in-frame clones and leaves some out. The sample comprises fewer than 80,000 clones, 74% of which are singletons, and around 10% rests with the top ten. The CDR3 is 14 amino acids. CDR1 SGHTA and CDR2 FQGTGA come from the germline V gene. Losses at the gene ends were 4 bases for V and 4 bases for J; bases not matched to a gene: 4. The J gene is TRBJ2-1, the V gene TRBV7-3; 7 nucleotides line up with TRBD2. The sample was PBMCs. This receptor was obtained from a woman aged 60 to 75 in good health and CMV-seropositive. The CDR3, as DNA: TGTGCCAGCAGCTCACAAGCGGGGTACAATGAGCAGTTCTTC. Residues: CASSSQAGYNEQFF.